A single sample gave rise to the 18 T cell receptor beta chains below, sequenced in a study of T cells in Graves' hyperthyroidism and ophthalmopathy. Amplified TCR beta CDR3 regions derived from RNA transcripts. A first-round RT-PCR of the TCR CDR3 used the HTBI primer set. TCRdb re-derived calls from the multiplex PCR reads in MiXCR, one entry per CDR3 protein. The table includes around 270,000 distinct CDR3 sequences, roughly 19% detected once. The sample consisted of blood. All receptors derive from a man aged 50 or older with Graves' ophthalmopathy.

This chain uses TRBV6-2 or TRBV6-3 with TRBJ2-3; 7 bases line up with TRBD1. Losses at the gene ends were 5 bases for V and 4 bases for J; bases not matched to a gene: 9. The CDR3 consists of 15 residues. Germline CDR1 is MNHEY and CDR2 is SVGEGT. CDR3 sequence (DNA): TGTGCCAGCAGTGGGGTGGGACAGACATCAGATACGCAGTATTTT. It encodes CASSGVGQTSDTQYF.

The rearrangement joins TRBV28 to TRBJ2-7; the D gene is possibly TRBD2 (6 bases). This CDR3 has 15 amino acids. CDR1 is MDHEN and CDR2 is SYDVKM in the germline V gene. V was shortened by 8 bases and J by 4 bases, with 21 bases between the two germline ends. CDR3: CASLGAGTTVYEQYF. For the CDR3, the DNA is TGTGCCAGCTTAGGGGCGGGAACCACCGTATACGAGCAGTACTTC. Filled out from reference TRBV28 and TRBJ2-7, the complete variable domain reads DVKVTQSSRYLVKRTGEKVFLECVQDMDHENMFWYRQDPGLGLRLIYFSYDVKMKEKGDIPEGYSVSREKKERFSLILESASTNQTSMYLCASLGAGTTVYEQYFGPGTRLTVT.

In its sample, this clonotype was seen many times. CDR3 sequence reads: CSARDWGSSYEQYF. CDR3 nucleotide sequence: TGCAGTGCCAGGGACTGGGGGAGCTCCTACGAGCAGTACTTC. The rearrangement uses TRBV20-1 and TRBJ2-7; a weak D match, TRBD2 (6 bases). Per the germline V gene, CDR1 is DFQATT and CDR2 is SNEGSKA (reference sequence). CDR3 length: 14 residues. V was trimmed by 6 bases and J by 0 bases, leaving 15 bases between them.

At least ten counts were recorded for this clonotype. The chain couples TRBV28 to TRBJ1-1; possible D gene TRBD1, 6 bases. Germline loops: CDR1 MDHEN, CDR2 SYDVKM. V was pared by 6 bases and J by 1 base, with 12 bases between. The CDR3 is made up of 14 amino acids. CDR3 residues: CASSLGGANTEAFF. CDR3 bases: TGTGCCAGCAGCCTAGGGGGGGCGAACACTGAAGCTTTCTTT.

The CDR3 DNA sequence: TGTGCCAGCAGTTTAGGAGGCCGCCGGGGGACTAGCTACAATGAGCAGTTCTTC. Its translation is CASSLGGRRGTSYNEQFF. V is TRBV12-3 or TRBV12-4 and J is TRBJ2-1; 8 bases fit TRBD2. The trim removed 1 base at V and 3 bases at J, leaving 11 bases unmatched. The length of the CDR3 is 18 residues.

This clonotype was detected a few times. The chain combines TRBV6-1 with TRBJ1-1; tentative D call: TRBD1 (5 bases). The germline V gene encodes CDR1 MNHNS and CDR2 SASEGT. CDR3 size: 14 residues. V was pared by 6 bases and J by 4 bases, with 15 bases between. The CDR3 bases are TGTGCCAGCAGGGCAGGGCATGGAGCCACTGAAGCTTTCTTT. Amino acid sequence: CASRAGHGATEAFF.

This sequence joins TRBV5-1 and TRBJ2-3, with a possible D match to TRBD1 (5 bases). The CDR3 covers 14 residues. CDR1 and CDR2 from the germline V gene are SGHRS and YFSETQ. V lost 4 bases to trimming and J lost 13 bases, with 22 bases between them. CDR3 nucleotide sequence: TGCGCCAGCAGCCCGTCAGTCGGGCTACCACAGGAGTATTTT. This translates into CASSPSVGLPQEYF.

The V call is TRBV19, the J call TRBJ2-3; unclear D gene. The CDR3 has 14 amino acids. Trimming removed 5 bases at V and 2 bases at J, with 11 bases between. Per germline, CDR1 LNHDA and CDR2 SQIVND (reference sequence). CDR3 DNA sequence: TGTGCCAGTAGTGATGGCGCCATCACAGATACGCAGTATTTT. Translated: CASSDGAITDTQYF. Supplemented by reference TRBV19 and TRBJ2-3, the full variable domain reads DGGITQSPKYLFRKEGQNVTLSCEQNLNHDAMYWYRQDPGQGLRLIYYSQIVNDFQKGDIAEGYSVSREKKESFPLTVTSAQKNPTAFYLCASSDGAITDTQYFGPGTRLTVL.

This clonotype was detected many times. The V call is TRBV7-9, the J call TRBJ1-1; 8 bases map to TRBD1. Per the germline V gene, CDR1 is SEHNR and CDR2 is FQNEAQ (reference sequence). V gave up 4 bases and J gave up 3 bases; unmatched junction bases: 7. The CDR3 extends over 15 amino acids. The CDR3 DNA is TGTGCCAGCAGCTCGGACAGGGCGGGGGACACTGAAGCTTTCTTT. Its translation is CASSSDRAGDTEAFF.

This clonotype came up many times. V is TRBV20-1 and J is TRBJ2-7; 8 positions agree with TRBD1. This CDR3 region has 13 residues. The germline V gene has CDR1 DFQATT and CDR2 SNEGSKA (reference sequence). V gave up 6 bases and J gave up 5 bases; unmatched junction bases: 9. The DNA for the CDR3 is TGCAGTGCGAGGGGACAGGCGAACCACGAGCAGTACTTC. It yields the protein CSARGQANHEQYF.

In this sample, this clonotype turned up a few times. A much larger clone lies one base from this, so it may be a read error. The V and J genes are TRBV5-1 and TRBJ2-1; 7 nucleotides agree with TRBD2. Germline-derived CDR1 and CDR2 are SGHRS and YFSETQ. CDR3 length equals 15 residues. The CDR3 spells CASSESGTTYNGQFF. The CDR3 DNA is TGCGCCAGCAGCGAAAGCGGGACCACCTACAATGGGCAGTTCTTC.

This chain uses TRBV9 with TRBJ2-7; 11 nucleotides line up with TRBD1. The CDR3 has 15 amino acids. The V gene's germline CDR1 is SGDLS and CDR2 YYNGEE. V lost 0 bases to trimming and J lost 2 bases; unmatched junction nucleotides: 1. This CDR3 is CASSVGGQGAYEQYF. The DNA of the CDR3 is TGTGCCAGCAGCGTAGGGGGACAGGGGGCCTACGAGCAGTACTTC.

This clonotype was detected only a few times. This chain links TRBV27 with TRBJ1-6; 7 bases are shared with TRBD1. Trimming took 8 bases from V and 7 from J; bases not matched to a gene: 26. This CDR3 is built from 20 residues. The V gene's germline CDR1 is MNHEY and CDR2 SMNVEV (reference sequence). CDR3 amino acids: CASARGQGQIYLITNSPLHF. The CDR3 coding sequence is TGTGCCAGCGCACGGGGGCAGGGACAGATATATCTAATTACGAATTCACCCCTCCACTTT.

This clonotype was seen only a few times. The chain joins TRBV6-1 to TRBJ2-2; D ambiguous. The CDR3 covers 14 residues. Between the trimmed V and J ends, which lost 2 bases and 3 bases, there was a span of 7 bases. The germline gives CDR1 MNHNS, CDR2 SASEGT. This chain's CDR3 is CASSESVDTGELFF. The CDR3 DNA is TGTGCCAGCAGTGAAAGCGTGGACACCGGGGAGCTGTTTTTT.

This clonotype has just a few counts. V and J are TRBV2 and TRBJ1-3; 7 bases are a match to TRBD1. The trim removed 6 bases at V and 3 bases at J, leaving 8 bases unmatched. Germline V gives CDR1 SNHLY, CDR2 FYNNEI. The CDR3 has 15 residues. The CDR3 protein is CASSVDRADGNTIYF. CDR3 DNA: TGTGCCAGCAGCGTCGACAGGGCCGATGGAAACACCATATATTTT.

This chain connects TRBV6-5 to TRBJ2-3; TRBD1 matches at 7 bases. The CDR3 is 15 residues long. Germline CDR1 reads MNHEY; CDR2 reads SVGAGI. V was clipped by 4 bases and J by 1 base; unmatched bases: 5. The CDR3 loop reads CASSFSGQGTDTQYF. In DNA, the CDR3 is TGTGCCAGCAGTTTCTCAGGACAGGGCACAGATACGCAGTATTTT.

This clonotype appeared a few times. This chain joins TRBV5-1 and TRBJ2-2; 13 bases agree with TRBD2. V shed 1 base and J 4 bases; nucleotides not matched to a gene: 4. The CDR3 has 17 amino acids. Germline V gene sequence: CDR1 SGHRS, CDR2 YFSETQ. DNA for the CDR3: TGCGCCAGCAGCTTGAGGGGACTAGCGGGAAGCACCGGGGAGCTGTTTTTT. This encodes CASSLRGLAGSTGELFF.

This clonotype has at least ten counts. The J gene is TRBJ1-1, the V gene TRBV6-1; 8 bases are a match to TRBD1. Germline V gives CDR1 MNHNS, CDR2 SASEGT. This CDR3 is built from 13 residues. J lost 1 base, V lost 7 bases, and 2 bases had no gene match. The CDR3 region is CASKDRGNTEAFF. DNA of the CDR3: TGTGCCAGCAAAGACAGGGGGAACACTGAAGCTTTCTTT.